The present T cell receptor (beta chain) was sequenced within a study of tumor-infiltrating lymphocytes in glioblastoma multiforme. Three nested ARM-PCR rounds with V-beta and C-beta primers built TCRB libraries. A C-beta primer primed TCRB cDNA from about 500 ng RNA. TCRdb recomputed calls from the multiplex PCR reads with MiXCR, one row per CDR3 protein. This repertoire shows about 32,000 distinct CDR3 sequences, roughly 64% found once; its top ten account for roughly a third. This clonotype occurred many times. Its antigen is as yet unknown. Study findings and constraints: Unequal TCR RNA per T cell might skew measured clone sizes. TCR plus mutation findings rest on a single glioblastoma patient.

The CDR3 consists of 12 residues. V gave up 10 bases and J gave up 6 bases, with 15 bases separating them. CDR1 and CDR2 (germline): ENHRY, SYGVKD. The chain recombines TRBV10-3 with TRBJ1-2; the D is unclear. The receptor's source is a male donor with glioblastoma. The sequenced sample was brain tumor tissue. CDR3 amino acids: CATKGGDDGYTF. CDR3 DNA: TGTGCCACCAAGGGAGGAGACGATGGCTACACCTTC.